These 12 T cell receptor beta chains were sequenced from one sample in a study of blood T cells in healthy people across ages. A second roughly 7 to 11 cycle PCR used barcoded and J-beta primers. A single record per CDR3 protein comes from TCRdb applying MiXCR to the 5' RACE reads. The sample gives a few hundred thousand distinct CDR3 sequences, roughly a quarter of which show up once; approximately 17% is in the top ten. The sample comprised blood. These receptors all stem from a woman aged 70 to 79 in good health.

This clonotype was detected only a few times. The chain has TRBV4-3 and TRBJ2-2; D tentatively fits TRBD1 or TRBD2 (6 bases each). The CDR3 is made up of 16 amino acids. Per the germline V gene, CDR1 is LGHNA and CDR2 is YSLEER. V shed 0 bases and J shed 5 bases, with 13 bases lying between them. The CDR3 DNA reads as TGCGCCAGCAGCCAAGAACCGGGGGCAGAAACCGGGGAGCTGTTTTTT. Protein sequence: CASSQEPGAETGELFF.

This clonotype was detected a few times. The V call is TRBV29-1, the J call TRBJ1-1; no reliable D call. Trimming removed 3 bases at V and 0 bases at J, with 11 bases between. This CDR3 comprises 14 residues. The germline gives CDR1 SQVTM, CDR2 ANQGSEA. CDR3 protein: CSVDKGPMNTEAFF. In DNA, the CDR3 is TGCAGCGTTGATAAAGGACCGATGAACACTGAAGCTTTCTTT.

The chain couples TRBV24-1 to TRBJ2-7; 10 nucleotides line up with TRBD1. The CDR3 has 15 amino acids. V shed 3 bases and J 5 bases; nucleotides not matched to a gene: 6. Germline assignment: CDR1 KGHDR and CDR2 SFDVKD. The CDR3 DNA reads TGTGCCACCAGTGATACCGGGACAGGGGAAAACGAGCAGTACTTC. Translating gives CATSDTGTGENEQYF.

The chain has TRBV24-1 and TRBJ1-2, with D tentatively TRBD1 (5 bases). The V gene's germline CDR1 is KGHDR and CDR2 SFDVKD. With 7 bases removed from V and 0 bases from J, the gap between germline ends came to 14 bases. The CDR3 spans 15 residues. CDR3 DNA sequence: TGTGCCACCAGCGGGGGAATGTTCGCTAACTATGGCTACACCTTC. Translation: CATSGGMFANYGYTF.

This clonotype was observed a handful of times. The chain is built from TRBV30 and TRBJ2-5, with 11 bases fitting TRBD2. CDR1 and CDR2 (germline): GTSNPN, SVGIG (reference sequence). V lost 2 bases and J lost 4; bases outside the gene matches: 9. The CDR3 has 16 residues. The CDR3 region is CAWSLAGGSLRETQYF. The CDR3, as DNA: TGTGCCTGGAGTCTAGCGGGGGGAAGTTTGAGAGAGACCCAGTACTTC.

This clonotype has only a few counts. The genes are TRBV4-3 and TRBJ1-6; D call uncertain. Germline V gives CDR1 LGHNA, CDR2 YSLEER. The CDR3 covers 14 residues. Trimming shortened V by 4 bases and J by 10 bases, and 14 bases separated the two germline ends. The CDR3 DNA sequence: TGCGCCAGCAGCCCAGGACGCTCTATCTCACCCCTCCACTTT. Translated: CASSPGRSISPLHF.

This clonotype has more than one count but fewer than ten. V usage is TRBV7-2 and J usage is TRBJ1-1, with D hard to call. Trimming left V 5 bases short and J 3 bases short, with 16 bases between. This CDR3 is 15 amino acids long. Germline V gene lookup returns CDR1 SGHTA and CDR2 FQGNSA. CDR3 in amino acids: CASSQPVYEDTEAFF. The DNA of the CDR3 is TGTGCCAGCAGCCAACCGGTGTACGAGGACACTGAAGCTTTCTTT.

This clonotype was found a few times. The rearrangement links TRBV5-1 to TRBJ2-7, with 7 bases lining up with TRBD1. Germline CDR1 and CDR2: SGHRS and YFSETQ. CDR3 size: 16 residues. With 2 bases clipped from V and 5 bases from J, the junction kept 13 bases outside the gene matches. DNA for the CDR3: TGCGCCAGCAGCTTTGATCCCCAGGGGGTATCGAACGAGCAGTACTTC. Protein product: CASSFDPQGVSNEQYF.

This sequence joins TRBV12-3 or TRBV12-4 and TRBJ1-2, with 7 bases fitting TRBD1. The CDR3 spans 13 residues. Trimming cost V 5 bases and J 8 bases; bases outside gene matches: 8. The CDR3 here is CASSPRQGRGYTF. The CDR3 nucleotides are TGTGCCAGCAGTCCGAGACAGGGTCGGGGCTACACCTTC.

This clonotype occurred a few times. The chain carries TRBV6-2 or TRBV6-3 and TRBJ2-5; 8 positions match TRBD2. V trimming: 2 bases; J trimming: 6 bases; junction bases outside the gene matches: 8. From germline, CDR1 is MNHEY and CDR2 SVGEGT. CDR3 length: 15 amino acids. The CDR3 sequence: CASSYTKTSVQTQYF. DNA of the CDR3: TGTGCCAGCAGTTACACTAAGACTAGCGTACAGACCCAGTACTTC.

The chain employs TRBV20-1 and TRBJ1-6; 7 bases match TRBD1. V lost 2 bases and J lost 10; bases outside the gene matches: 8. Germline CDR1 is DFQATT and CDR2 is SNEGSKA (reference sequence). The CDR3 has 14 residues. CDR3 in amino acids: CSARLTGTGSPLHF. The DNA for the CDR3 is TGCAGTGCTAGATTGACAGGGACGGGATCACCCCTCCACTTT.

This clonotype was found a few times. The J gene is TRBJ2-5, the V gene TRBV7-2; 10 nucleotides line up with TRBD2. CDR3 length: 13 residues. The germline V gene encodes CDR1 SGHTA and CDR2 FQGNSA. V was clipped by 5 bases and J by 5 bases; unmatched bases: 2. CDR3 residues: CASSTSGAETQYF. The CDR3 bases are TGTGCCAGCAGCACTAGCGGGGCGGAGACCCAGTACTTC.